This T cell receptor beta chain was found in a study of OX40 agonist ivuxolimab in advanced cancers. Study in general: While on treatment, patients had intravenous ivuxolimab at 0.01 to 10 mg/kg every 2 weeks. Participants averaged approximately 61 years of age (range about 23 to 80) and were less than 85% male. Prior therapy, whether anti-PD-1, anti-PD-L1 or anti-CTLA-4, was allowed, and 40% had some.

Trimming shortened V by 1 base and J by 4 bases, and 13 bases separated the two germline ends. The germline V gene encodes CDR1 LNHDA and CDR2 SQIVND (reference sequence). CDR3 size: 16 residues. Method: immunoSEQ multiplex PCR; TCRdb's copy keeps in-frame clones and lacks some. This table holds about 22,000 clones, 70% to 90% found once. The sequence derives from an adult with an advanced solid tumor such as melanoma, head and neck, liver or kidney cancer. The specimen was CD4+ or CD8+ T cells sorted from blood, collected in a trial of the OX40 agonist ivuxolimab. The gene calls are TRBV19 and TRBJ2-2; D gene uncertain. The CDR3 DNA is TGTGCCAGTAGTATAGTAGGTCCGGTGGTCACCGGGGAGCTGTTTTTT. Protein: CASSIVGPVVTGELFF.